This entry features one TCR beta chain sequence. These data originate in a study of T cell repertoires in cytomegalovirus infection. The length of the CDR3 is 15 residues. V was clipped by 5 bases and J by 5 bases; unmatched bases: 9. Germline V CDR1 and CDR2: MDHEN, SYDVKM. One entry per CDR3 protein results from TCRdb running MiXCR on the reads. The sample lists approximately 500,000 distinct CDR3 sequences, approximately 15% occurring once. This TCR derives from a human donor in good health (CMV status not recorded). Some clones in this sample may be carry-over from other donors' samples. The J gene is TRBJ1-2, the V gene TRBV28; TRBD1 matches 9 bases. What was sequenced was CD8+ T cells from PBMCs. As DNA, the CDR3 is TGTGCCAGCAGTGGGCCGACAGGGGGAGATTATGGCTACACCTTC. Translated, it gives CASSGPTGGDYGYTF.